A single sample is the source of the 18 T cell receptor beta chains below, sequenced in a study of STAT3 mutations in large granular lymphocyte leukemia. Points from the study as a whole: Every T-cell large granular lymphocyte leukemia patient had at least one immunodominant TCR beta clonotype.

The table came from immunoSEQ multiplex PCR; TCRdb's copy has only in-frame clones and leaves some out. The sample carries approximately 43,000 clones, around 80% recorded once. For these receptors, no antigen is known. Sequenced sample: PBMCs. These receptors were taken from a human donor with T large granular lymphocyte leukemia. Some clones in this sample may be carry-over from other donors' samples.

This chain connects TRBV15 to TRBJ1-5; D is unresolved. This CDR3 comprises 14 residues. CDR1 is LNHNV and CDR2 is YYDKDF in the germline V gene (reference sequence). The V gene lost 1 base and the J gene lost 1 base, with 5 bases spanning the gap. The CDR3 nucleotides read TGTGCCACCAGCAGAGGACGGAGCAATCAGCCCCAGCATTTT. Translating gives CATSRGRSNQPQHF.

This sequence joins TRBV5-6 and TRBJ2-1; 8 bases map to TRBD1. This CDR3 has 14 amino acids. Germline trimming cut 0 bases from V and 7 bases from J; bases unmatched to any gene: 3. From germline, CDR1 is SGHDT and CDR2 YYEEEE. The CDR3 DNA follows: TGTGCCAGCAGCTTGGTCCAGGGGGCGAATGAGCAGTTCTTC. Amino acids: CASSLVQGANEQFF.

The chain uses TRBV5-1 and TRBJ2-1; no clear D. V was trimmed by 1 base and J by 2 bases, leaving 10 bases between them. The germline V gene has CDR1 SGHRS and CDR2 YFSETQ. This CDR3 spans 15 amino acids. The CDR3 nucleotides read TGCGCCAGCAGCTTGCGTGGGGAACCCTACAATGAGCAGTTCTTC. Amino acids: CASSLRGEPYNEQFF.

The CDR3 DNA reads TGTGCCAGCAGTATAAACGGGTACGAGCAGTACTTC. It translates to CASSINGYEQYF. The J gene is TRBJ2-7, the V gene TRBV28; D gene uncertain. Germline CDR1 and CDR2: MDHEN and SYDVKM. The CDR3 runs 12 residues. Deletions cut 5 bases from V and 4 bases from J, with 9 bases between.

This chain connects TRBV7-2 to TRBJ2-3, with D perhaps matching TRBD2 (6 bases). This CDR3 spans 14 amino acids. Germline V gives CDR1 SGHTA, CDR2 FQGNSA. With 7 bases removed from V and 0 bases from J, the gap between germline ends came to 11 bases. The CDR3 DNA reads TGTGCCAGCAAGGGACTTCTTAGCACAGATACGCAGTATTTT. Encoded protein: CASKGLLSTDTQYF. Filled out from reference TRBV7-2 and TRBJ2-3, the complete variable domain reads GAGVSQSPSNKVTEKGKDVELRCDPISGHTALYWYRQSLGQGLEFLIYFQGNSAPDKSGLPSDRFSAERTGGSVSTLTIQRTQQEDSAVYLCASKGLLSTDTQYFGPGTRLTVL.

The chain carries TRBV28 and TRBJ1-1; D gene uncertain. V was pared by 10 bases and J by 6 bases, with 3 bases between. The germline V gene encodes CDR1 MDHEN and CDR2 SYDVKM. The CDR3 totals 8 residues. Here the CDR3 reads CATSEAFF. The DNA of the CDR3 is TGTGCCACCTCTGAAGCTTTCTTT.

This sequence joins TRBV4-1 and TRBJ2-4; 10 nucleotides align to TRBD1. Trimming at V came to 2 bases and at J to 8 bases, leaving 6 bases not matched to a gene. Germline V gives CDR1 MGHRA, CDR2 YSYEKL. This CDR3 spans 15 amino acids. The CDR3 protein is CASSQQDRGPDIQYF. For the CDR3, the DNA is TGCGCCAGCAGCCAACAAGACAGGGGGCCGGACATTCAGTACTTC.

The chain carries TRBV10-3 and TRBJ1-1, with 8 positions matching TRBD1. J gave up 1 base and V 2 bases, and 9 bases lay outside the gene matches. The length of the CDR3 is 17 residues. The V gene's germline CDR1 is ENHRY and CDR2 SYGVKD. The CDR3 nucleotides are TGTGCCATCAGTGAGCCGCCGGGCAGGGGGCAGAACACTGAAGCTTTCTTT. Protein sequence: CAISEPPGRGQNTEAFF.

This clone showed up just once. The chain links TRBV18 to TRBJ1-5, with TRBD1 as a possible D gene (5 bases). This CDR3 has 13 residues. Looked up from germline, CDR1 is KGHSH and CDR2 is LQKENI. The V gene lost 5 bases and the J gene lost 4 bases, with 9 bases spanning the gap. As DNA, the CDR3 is TGTGCCAGCTCAGCGGGACGGAATCAGCCCCAGCATTTT. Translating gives CASSAGRNQPQHF.

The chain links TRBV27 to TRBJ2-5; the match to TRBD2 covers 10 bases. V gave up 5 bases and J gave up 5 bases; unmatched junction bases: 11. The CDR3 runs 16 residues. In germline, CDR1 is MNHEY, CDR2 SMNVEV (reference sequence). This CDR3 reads CASSRGSGGARETQYF. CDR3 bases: TGTGCCAGCAGTCGAGGAAGCGGGGGGGCAAGGGAGACCCAGTACTTC.

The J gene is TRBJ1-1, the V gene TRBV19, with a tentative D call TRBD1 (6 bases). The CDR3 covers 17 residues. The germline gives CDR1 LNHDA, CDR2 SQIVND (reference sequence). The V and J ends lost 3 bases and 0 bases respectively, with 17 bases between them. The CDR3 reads CASSMVTGKPLNTEAFF. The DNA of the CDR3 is TGTGCCAGTAGTATGGTGACAGGTAAGCCGTTGAACACTGAAGCTTTCTTT.

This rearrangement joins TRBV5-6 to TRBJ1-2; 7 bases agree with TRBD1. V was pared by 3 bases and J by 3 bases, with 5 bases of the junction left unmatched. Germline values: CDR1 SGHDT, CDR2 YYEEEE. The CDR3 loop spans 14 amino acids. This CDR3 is CASSSTGSHYGYTF. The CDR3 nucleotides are TGTGCCAGCAGCTCGACAGGGTCCCACTATGGCTACACCTTC.

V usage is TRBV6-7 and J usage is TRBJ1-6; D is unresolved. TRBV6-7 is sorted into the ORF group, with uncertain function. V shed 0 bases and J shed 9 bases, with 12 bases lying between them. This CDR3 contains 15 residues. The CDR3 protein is CASSYSGPPGSPLHF. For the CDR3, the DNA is TGTGCCAGCAGTTACTCGGGTCCTCCGGGTTCACCCCTCCACTTT.

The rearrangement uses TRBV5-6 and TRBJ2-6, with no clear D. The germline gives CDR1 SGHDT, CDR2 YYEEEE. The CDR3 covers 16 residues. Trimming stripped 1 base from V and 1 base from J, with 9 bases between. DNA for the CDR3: TGTGCCAGCAGCTTGTATTCTGGGTCTGGGGCCAACGTCCTGACTTTC. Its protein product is CASSLYSGSGANVLTF.

In DNA form, the CDR3 reads TGCAGCGTTGCCCGACTAGCGGGGGAGAGGGAGCAGTACTTC. Encoded protein: CSVARLAGEREQYF. The rearrangement uses TRBV29-1 and TRBJ2-7, with 12 bases matching TRBD2. The V gene end was trimmed by 4 bases and the J gene end by 7 bases; junction bases not matched to a gene: 8. CDR3 length: 14 amino acids. CDR1 and CDR2 from the germline V gene are SQVTM and ANQGSEA.

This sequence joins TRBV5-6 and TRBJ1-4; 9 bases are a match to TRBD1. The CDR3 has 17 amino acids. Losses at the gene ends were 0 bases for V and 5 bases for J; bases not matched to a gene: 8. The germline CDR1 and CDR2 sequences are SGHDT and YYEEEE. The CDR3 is CASSLATGGAENEKLFF. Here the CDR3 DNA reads TGTGCCAGCAGCTTGGCCACAGGGGGCGCTGAGAATGAAAAACTGTTTTTT.

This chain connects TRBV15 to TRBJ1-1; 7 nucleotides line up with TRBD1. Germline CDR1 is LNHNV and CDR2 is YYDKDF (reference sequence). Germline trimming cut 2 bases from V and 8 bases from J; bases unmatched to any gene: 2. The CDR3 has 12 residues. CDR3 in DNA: TGTGCCACCAGCAGACGGGACAGCGAAGCTTTCTTT. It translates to CATSRRDSEAFF.

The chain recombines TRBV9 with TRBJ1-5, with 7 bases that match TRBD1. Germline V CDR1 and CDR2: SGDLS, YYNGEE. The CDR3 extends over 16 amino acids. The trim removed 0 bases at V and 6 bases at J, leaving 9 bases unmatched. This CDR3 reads CASSVGDSRSSQPQHF. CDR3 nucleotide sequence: TGTGCCAGCAGCGTAGGGGACAGCCGCTCGAGTCAGCCCCAGCATTTT. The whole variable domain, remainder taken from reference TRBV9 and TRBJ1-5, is DSGVTQTPKHLITATGQRVTLRCSPRSGDLSVYWYQQSLDQGLQFLIQYYNGEERAKGNILERFSAQQFPDLHSELNLSSLELGDSALYFCASSVGDSRSSQPQHFGDGTRLSIL.